This T cell receptor (beta chain) was identified during a study of control samples from healthy donors and cancer patients (dated by TCRdb to 2020 to 2021). In regard to this clone: Its specific antigen is unknown. No base-level quality is on record; no much larger clone is a single base apart.

The CDR3 contains 12 residues, cysteine and phenylalanine counted. Just CDR3 DNA is preserved here, 36 bases in frame from base 1. V loses 9 bases at its end and J loses 5 bases; junction bases beyond the gene matches: 5. CDR1 SGHVS and CDR2 FNYEAQ were looked up in the germline V gene. Library creation used the immunoSEQ multiplex PCR assay. TCRdb stores this immuneACCESS table with in-frame sequences only. Part of the clones is absent; in the studies checked, under half of the shortfall reflects unresolved V genes, and no reason is known for the rest. The table for this sample lists about 95,000 clones; roughly 80% of them were counted only once. Of the sample, around a fifth is held by the ten largest clones.

The sequenced material came from blood. The TCR originated in a man between 25 and 39 years old in good health. The chain links TRBV7-6 with TRBJ2-5, and 8 bases in between align with TRBD1. The CDR3 sequence is CASARGRETQYF. The nucleotide sequence reads TGTGCCAGTGCCAGGGGGCGGGAGACCCAGTACTTC.